This TCR beta chain was recovered during a study of blood T cell repertoires in COVID-19. Study as a whole: The cDNA or gDNA used as material had been derived from T cells, B-cell-depleted T cells, or PBMCs.

Methods used by the authors: Amplification from reference gene primers served as the basis for estimated nucleated cell counts. The assay was immunoSEQ multiplex PCR, and TCRdb's table has in-frame clones only and misses some. That table gives V, J and clone size, and the DNA gave D and trimming. In the table there are about 140,000 clones, roughly 85% of which are singletons. The CDR3 is 15 residues long. The germline CDR1 and CDR2 sequences are MNHEY and SVGAGI. V gave up 5 bases and J gave up 2 bases; unmatched junction bases: 4. This chain links TRBV6-5 with TRBJ2-3; 10 nucleotides match TRBD1. This sequence was found in a man aged 50-59 years with acute or convalescent COVID-19. The sample consisted of peripheral blood. This CDR3 reads CASSTGTGVTDTQYF. The CDR3 nucleotides read TGTGCCAGCAGTACCGGGACAGGGGTCACAGATACGCAGTATTTT.